This T cell receptor (beta chain) was captured in a study of T cell repertoires in cytomegalovirus infection. Study at large: Evidence of both CMV infection and a matching HLA type came from public TCR beta signatures. General observations from the study: Summed public TCR beta family frequency identified CMV carriers bearing the relevant HLA. The response measured ex vivo was dominated by TCR beta clonotypes (HLA-C-restricted and CMV-specific).

At least ten counts were recorded for this clonotype. What it binds is unknown. TCRdb redid the calling of the reads with MiXCR, one entry per CDR3 protein. The sample holds 150,000 or so distinct CDR3 sequences, under 20% seen once. The receptor was derived from a human donor in good health (CMV status not recorded). Some clones in this sample may be carry-over from other donors' samples. Sequenced input: CD8+ T cells from PBMCs.

CDR3 sequence reads: CASSLSNAGGPYSYNEQFF. The CDR3 nucleotides are TGTGCCAGCAGCTTAAGTAATGCGGGGGGCCCGTACTCCTACAATGAGCAGTTCTTC. The rearrangement joins TRBV7-7 to TRBJ2-1; 8 bases are shared with TRBD2. With 2 bases clipped from V and 0 bases from J, the junction kept 12 bases outside the gene matches. CDR3 length: 19 residues. Germline CDR1 SSHAT, CDR2 FNYEAQ (reference sequence).